This T cell receptor beta chain was sequenced during a study of cytomegalovirus exposure and HLA in healthy donors. Study conclusions and caveats: Among the most significant clusters, several appeared linked to common viral pathogens in a later analysis. Cytomegalovirus association was listed for about 170 TCR beta chains.

The V gene lost 4 bases and the J gene lost 8 bases, with 22 bases spanning the gap. The germline CDR1 and CDR2 sequences are SGDLS and YYNGEE. The CDR3 has 16 residues. Primers: 60 Vbeta forward and 13 Jbeta reverse. Using immunoSEQ multiplex PCR, the repertoire was profiled, and TCRdb retains in-frame clones only, with some absent. The sample contains some 150,000 clones, 80% of which appear only once. On this clone itself: Its antigen remains unknown.

The TCR comes from a man aged 25-45 years in good health and CMV-seropositive. V usage is TRBV9 and J usage is TRBJ2-1; maybe TRBD1 (6 bases). The sequencing sample was made of PBMCs. CDR3 residues: CASSLQTGNIIDEQFF. CDR3 in DNA: TGTGCCAGCAGCCTCCAGACAGGAAACATCATAGATGAGCAGTTCTTC.